This TCR beta chain was obtained from a study of CD8 T cells in ankylosing spondylitis. Findings and caveats of the study: Seemingly characteristic of ankylosing spondylitis blood was a TCR beta motif consisting of several highly homologous variants. Reportedly, disease-linked clones are significantly enriched in ankylosing spondylitis patients' matched synovial fluid.

CDR3 length: 13 residues. In germline, CDR1 is MNHEY, CDR2 SVGAGI. V lost 2 bases to trimming and J lost 8 bases, with 9 bases between them. Quantitative molecular-barcoded 5'-RACE generated the TCR beta libraries. TCRdb passed the 5' RACE reads through MiXCR, listing each CDR3 protein once. The data contain some 840,000 distinct CDR3 sequences, 12% of them singletons. This clonotype was observed many times. Its cognate antigen is unknown. The sequence was obtained from a male donor with ankylosing spondylitis. The chain joins TRBV6-5 to TRBJ1-4; D gene uncertain. Sequenced: blood, either unsorted or a sorted T cell fraction (not recorded which). The DNA of the CDR3 is TGTGCCAGCAGTTACCCTGGCGGAGAAAAACTGTTTTTT. Translating gives CASSYPGGEKLFF.